The sequence of this T cell receptor (beta chain) was determined in a study of molecular identifiers for immune sequencing clone quantification. Trimming took 5 bases from V and 5 from J, leaving 10 bases between them. In germline, CDR1 is SGHNT, CDR2 YENEEA. The CDR3 is 14 amino acids. TCRdb re-called the PCR reads with MiXCR, one entry per CDR3 protein. Of 9,500 to 15,000 distinct CDR3 sequences in the sample, 15% to 20% were seen once. This clonotype was seen ten or more times. Sorted cells numbering about 19,000 to 1,000,000, with 10%, 30% or 50% RNA, yielded the naive CD8 libraries. Sequenced input: naive CD8+ T cells from blood, with Jurkat cell RNA spiked in. As for subset: FACS-sorted CD8+CD4-CCR7+CD45RA+ naive T cells. V and J are TRBV11-3 and TRBJ2-6; D gene ambiguous. This receptor was taken from a human donor in good health. Some libraries in this study had Jurkat cell RNA spiked in. CDR3 amino acids: CASSPEFRANVLTF. The CDR3 coding sequence is TGTGCCAGCAGCCCAGAATTCAGGGCCAACGTCCTGACTTTC.